This TCR beta chain was sequenced in a study of blood T cell repertoires in COVID-19. Living in about two dozen US areas, the participants were between about 18 and 95 years of age. Cohorts were assigned according to the clinical history that participants reported. Cohort 3 donors counted as recovered after two negative PCRs, clearance, or resolved symptoms. The V and J ends lost 5 bases and 0 bases respectively, with 5 bases between them. The V gene's germline CDR1 is KGHDR and CDR2 SFDVKD. This CDR3 has 13 amino acids. Original methodology: How many nucleated cells were present was estimated from reference gene primer amplification. Assay used: immunoSEQ multiplex PCR; TCRdb lists only in-frame clones, some missing. Clone size and the V and J calls come from that table; the DNA yielded D and trimming. The sample contains about 180,000 clones, around 73% of which appear only once.

This chain joins TRBV24-1 and TRBJ2-3; D is unclear. Sequences were obtained from PBMCs or T cells enriched from blood (not recorded which). The receptor's source is a woman aged 45-65 years who had recovered from COVID-19. In DNA, the CDR3 is TGTGCCACCAGTGCCAGAAGCACAGATACGCAGTATTTT. As protein: CATSARSTDTQYF.